Listed here are 28 T cell receptor beta chains from one sample, sequenced in a study of blood T cell repertoires in COVID-19. Assay: immunoSEQ multiplex PCR; the TCRdb copy retains only in-frame clones and omits some. The data contain a few hundred thousand clones, approximately 91% of them singletons. The source material was peripheral blood. The receptors here all came from a man in his forties or fifties with acute or convalescent COVID-19.

The V call is TRBV6-1, the J call TRBJ1-5, with D unclear. Germline lookup yields CDR1 MNHNS and CDR2 SASEGT. The CDR3 loop spans 13 amino acids. Trimming cost V 1 base and J 6 bases, with 7 bases left between them. CDR3 region: CASSEGSGQPQHF. CDR3 nucleotide sequence: TGTGCCAGCAGTGAAGGCAGCGGTCAGCCCCAGCATTTT.

In this sample, this clone turned up once. The CDR3 DNA reads as TGTGCCAGTGGGGGGGTTTATTCACCCCTCCACTTT. Translated: CASGGVYSPLHF. The genes are TRBV2 and TRBJ1-6, with D possibly being TRBD1 (5 bases). The CDR3 is made up of 12 amino acids. The germline gives CDR1 SNHLY, CDR2 FYNNEI. V shed 9 bases and J shed 8 bases, with 11 bases lying between them.

The gene calls are TRBV5-1 and TRBJ2-7; D is perhaps TRBD1 (5 bases). Trimming stripped 4 bases from V and 0 bases from J, with 17 bases between. The CDR3 is 16 residues long. The germline V gene encodes CDR1 SGHRS and CDR2 YFSETQ. The CDR3 region is CASSPRAGWNSYEQYF. In nucleotides, the CDR3 is TGCGCCAGCAGCCCCCGGGCAGGGTGGAACTCCTACGAGCAGTACTTC.

The gene calls are TRBV5-1 and TRBJ2-1; no reliable D call. CDR1 is SGHRS, CDR2 YFSETQ, per germline. V was pared by 1 base and J by 0 bases, with 8 bases between. The CDR3 is 15 residues long. The CDR3 DNA sequence: TGCGCCAGCAGCTTGTACAGTAGCTCCTACAATGAGCAGTTCTTC. It codes for CASSLYSSSYNEQFF.

The V call is TRBV5-6, the J call TRBJ1-2; TRBD1 might be the D (6 bases). The CDR3 is made up of 16 amino acids. The V gene lost 0 bases and the J gene lost 6 bases, with 18 bases spanning the gap. Germline-derived CDR1 and CDR2 are SGHDT and YYEEEE. The CDR3 reads CASSLGYGGQIDGYTF. CDR3 nucleotides: TGTGCCAGCAGCTTGGGTTACGGGGGGCAGATCGATGGCTACACCTTC.

V gene TRBV9 combines with J gene TRBJ2-5; 10 bases are shared with TRBD2. CDR3 size: 16 residues. V shed 4 bases, J shed 4 bases, and the junction held 10 bases outside the gene matches. Germline assignment: CDR1 SGDLS and CDR2 YYNGEE. The CDR3 protein is CASSPRVAGGRETQYF. Here the CDR3 DNA reads TGTGCCAGCAGCCCTAGAGTAGCGGGGGGCAGAGAGACCCAGTACTTC.

The genes are TRBV12-5 and TRBJ1-5; a weak D match, TRBD1 (5 bases). CDR1 and CDR2 from the germline V gene are LGHNT and FRNRAP. The CDR3 extends over 14 amino acids. The V gene lost 0 bases and the J gene lost 2 bases, with 5 bases spanning the gap. The CDR3: CASGLVGGNQPQHF. The DNA for the CDR3 is TGTGCTAGTGGTTTGGTAGGGGGCAATCAGCCCCAGCATTTT.

This clone showed up just once. The gene calls are TRBV29-1 and TRBJ1-4; 7 nucleotides align to TRBD1. Germline-derived CDR1 and CDR2 are SQVTM and ANQGSEA. With 7 bases clipped from V and 6 bases from J, the junction kept 5 bases outside the gene matches. This CDR3 comprises 12 residues. CDR3: CSAGTVDEKLFF. CDR3 coding DNA: TGCAGCGCCGGGACAGTTGATGAAAAACTGTTTTTT.

The chain is built from TRBV2 and TRBJ1-5; TRBD1 might be the D (6 bases). The length of the CDR3 is 19 residues. V dropped 0 bases and J dropped 0 bases, with 18 bases sitting between them. The germline V gene has CDR1 SNHLY and CDR2 FYNNEI. The CDR3 sequence: CASSEAVGGGRFSNQPQHF. The CDR3 DNA follows: TGTGCCAGCAGTGAAGCCGTAGGGGGGGGCCGCTTTAGCAATCAGCCCCAGCATTTT.

The J gene is TRBJ1-3, the V gene TRBV10-3; D perhaps matches TRBD1 (5 bases). Between the trimmed V and J ends, which lost 6 bases and 6 bases, there was a span of 6 bases. This CDR3 comprises 11 residues. Germline-derived CDR1 and CDR2 are ENHRY and SYGVKD. CDR3 sequence: CAIRGANTIYF. The DNA for the CDR3 is TGTGCCATCAGAGGGGCAAACACCATATATTTT.

V gene TRBV5-4 combines with J gene TRBJ2-7, with 8 bases identical to TRBD1. This CDR3 has 14 amino acids. The V gene end was trimmed by 4 bases and the J gene end by 2 bases; junction bases not matched to a gene: 5. The germline gives CDR1 SGHNT, CDR2 YYREEE (reference sequence). The CDR3 DNA reads TGTGCCAGCAGCCTCGCCAGGGGGCCCTACGAGCAGTACTTC. This encodes CASSLARGPYEQYF.

V and J are TRBV10-1 and TRBJ1-1; unclear D gene. The germline CDR1 and CDR2 sequences are WNHNN and SYGVQD (reference sequence). With 6 bases removed from V and 0 bases from J, the gap between germline ends came to 8 bases. This CDR3 is built from 13 residues. The CDR3 sequence: CASRFDMNTEAFF. The CDR3 region has the DNA TGCGCCAGCAGATTTGACATGAACACTGAAGCTTTCTTT.

This chain connects TRBV6-5 to TRBJ2-2; TRBD2 is a possible D gene (6 bases). The CDR3 sequence is 14 residues long. Germline CDR1 MNHEY, CDR2 SVGAGI. V lost 6 bases, J lost 6 bases, and 14 bases lay in between. The CDR3 protein is CASRTGTSSGELFF. The CDR3 nucleotides read TGTGCCAGCAGGACCGGGACTTCCTCCGGGGAGCTGTTTTTT.

This chain uses TRBV5-1 with TRBJ2-1; D is uncertain. The CDR3 length is 13 residues. Trimming removed 0 bases at V and 4 bases at J, with 5 bases between. The germline V gene has CDR1 SGHRS and CDR2 YFSETQ. DNA of the CDR3: TGCGCCAGCAGCTTGGACATTTACAATGAGCAGTTCTTC. It specifies CASSLDIYNEQFF.

The chain carries TRBV10-1 and TRBJ2-2; perhaps TRBD1 as D (6 bases). This CDR3 contains 16 residues. Trimming took off 4 bases at V and 1 base at J, with 13 bases between the two ends. CDR1 WNHNN and CDR2 SYGVQD come from the germline V gene (reference sequence). For the CDR3, the DNA is TGCGCCAGCAGTGCTATGGGGGCTGGGAACACCGGGGAGCTGTTTTTT. It is translated as CASSAMGAGNTGELFF.

The chain joins TRBV11-2 to TRBJ1-1, with D possibly TRBD1 on 5 matching bases. The CDR3 loop spans 12 amino acids. Trimming stripped 5 bases from V and 11 bases from J, with 15 bases between. Germline V lookup: CDR1 SGHAT, CDR2 FQNNGV. CDR3 nucleotide sequence: TGTGCCAGCAGCACACTCAGGGCCGTGGCTTTCTTT. It is translated as CASSTLRAVAFF.

The chain has TRBV18 and TRBJ2-5; 9 bases align to TRBD1. J lost 3 bases, V lost 2 bases, and 4 bases had no gene match. The CDR3 loop spans 15 amino acids. In germline, CDR1 is KGHSH, CDR2 LQKENI. The CDR3 nucleotides read TGTGCCAGCTCACCAACCGGGACAGGGAAAGAGACCCAGTACTTC. Protein product: CASSPTGTGKETQYF.

V and J are TRBV5-6 and TRBJ1-4, with D possibly matching TRBD1 (5 bases). The germline CDR1 and CDR2 sequences are SGHDT and YYEEEE. The ends were cut back, 0 bases at V and 14 bases at J, with 11 bases in the middle. The CDR3 runs to 12 residues. The CDR3 nucleotides read TGTGCCAGCAGCTTGGAAGGGGAGGGCCTGTTTTTT. Translation: CASSLEGEGLFF. Full variable domain (outside the CDR3, taken from reference TRBV5-6 and TRBJ1-4): DAGVTQSPTHLIKTRGQQVTLRCSPKSGHDTVSWYQQALGQGPQFIFQYYEEEERQRGNFPDRFSGHQFPNYSSELNVNALLLGDSALYLCASSLEGEGLFFGSGTQLSVL.

The gene calls are TRBV30 and TRBJ1-6; 7 positions agree with TRBD1. The V segment lost 4 bases and the J segment 5 bases; nucleotides outside the gene matches: 5. The CDR3 runs 14 residues. CDR1 GTSNPN and CDR2 SVGIG come from the germline V gene (reference sequence). In nucleotides, the CDR3 is TGTGCCTGGAAAATACAGGGGAATAATTCACCCCTCCACTTT. It is translated as CAWKIQGNNSPLHF.

The rearrangement uses TRBV30 and TRBJ1-4, with no clear D. The CDR3 extends over 15 amino acids. Trimming removed 1 base at V and 0 bases at J, with 9 bases between. The germline gives CDR1 GTSNPN, CDR2 SVGIG (reference sequence). The CDR3 is CAWSGVIATNEKLFF. The CDR3 region has the DNA TGTGCCTGGAGTGGAGTTATTGCAACTAATGAAAAACTGTTTTTT.

This chain links TRBV5-6 with TRBJ2-5, with a tentative D call TRBD1 (5 bases). CDR1 SGHDT and CDR2 YYEEEE come from the germline V gene. Trimming took 4 bases from V and 1 from J, leaving 8 bases between them. The CDR3 covers 13 residues. The chain's CDR3 is CASSGAPQETQYF. As DNA, the CDR3 is TGTGCCAGCAGCGGGGCGCCCCAAGAGACCCAGTACTTC.

The J gene is TRBJ1-6, the V gene TRBV7-8; 7 bases map to TRBD1. Germline V lookup: CDR1 SGHVS, CDR2 FQNEAQ. Losses at the gene ends were 4 bases for V and 0 bases for J; bases not matched to a gene: 6. The CDR3 totals 17 residues. CDR3 DNA: TGTGCCAGCAGCTCTAGGACAGGAAACTCCTATAATTCACCCCTCCACTTT. The encoded protein is CASSSRTGNSYNSPLHF. Full variable domain (missing parts from reference TRBV7-8 and TRBJ1-6): GAGVSQSPRYKVAKRGQDVALRCDPISGHVSLFWYQQALGQGPEFLTYFQNEAQLDKSGLPSDRFFAERPEGSVSTLKIQRTQQEDSAVYLCASSSRTGNSYNSPLHFGNGTRLTVT.

The J gene is TRBJ1-2, the V gene TRBV5-1, with 7 positions matching TRBD1. The V and J ends lost 4 bases and 7 bases, in that order; junction bases with no gene match: 13. Germline CDR1 SGHRS, CDR2 YFSETQ. The CDR3 length is 15 residues. The CDR3 nucleotides are TGCGCCAGCAGCCAATCACAGGGGCCCTGGGGTGGCTACACCTTC. It is translated as CASSQSQGPWGGYTF.

The chain joins TRBV9 to TRBJ2-3, with D tentatively TRBD2 (7 bases). The CDR3 length is 17 residues. The germline gives CDR1 SGDLS, CDR2 YYNGEE. The V end lost 0 bases, the J end lost 2 bases, and 16 bases lay between the germline ends. The CDR3 coding sequence is TGTGCCAGCAGCGTAGAGGGAGGGGGGATCGTCACAGATACGCAGTATTTT. Protein sequence: CASSVEGGGIVTDTQYF.

V gene TRBV4-1 combines with J gene TRBJ1-3; the D is unclear. Germline V gives CDR1 MGHRA, CDR2 YSYEKL. Trimming left V 1 base short and J 1 base short, with 5 bases between. The CDR3 totals 14 residues. CDR3 sequence (DNA): TGCGCCAGCAGCCAAGGGGAGTCTGGAAACACCATATATTTT. It yields the protein CASSQGESGNTIYF.

In this sample, this clone turned up a few times. This chain connects TRBV7-9 to TRBJ1-5; no firm D call. The germline gives CDR1 SEHNR, CDR2 FQNEAQ (reference sequence). The CDR3 has 16 residues. Deletions cut 1 base from V and 6 bases from J, with 16 bases between. The CDR3: CASSLGSSSLSQPQHF. The CDR3 DNA is TGTGCCAGCAGCTTAGGATCGAGTTCACTGTCTCAGCCCCAGCATTTT.

The chain is built from TRBV10-2 and TRBJ2-5; tentative D call: TRBD2 (7 bases). Germline CDR1 WSHSY, CDR2 SAAADI. The V gene lost 0 bases and the J gene lost 2 bases, with 10 bases spanning the gap. The CDR3 has 15 residues. The CDR3 nucleotides read TGCGCCAGCAGTGAGTCGAGGGGGGGGCAAGAGACCCAGTACTTC. This gives the protein CASSESRGGQETQYF.

V and J are TRBV4-1 and TRBJ2-1; 11 nucleotides agree with TRBD2. This CDR3 comprises 17 residues. V was clipped by 4 bases and J by 2 bases; unmatched bases: 7. CDR1 and CDR2 from the germline V gene are MGHRA and YSYEKL. This chain's CDR3 is CASSPTSSGGTYNEQFF. DNA for the CDR3: TGCGCCAGCAGCCCGACTTCTAGCGGGGGGACCTACAATGAGCAGTTCTTC.